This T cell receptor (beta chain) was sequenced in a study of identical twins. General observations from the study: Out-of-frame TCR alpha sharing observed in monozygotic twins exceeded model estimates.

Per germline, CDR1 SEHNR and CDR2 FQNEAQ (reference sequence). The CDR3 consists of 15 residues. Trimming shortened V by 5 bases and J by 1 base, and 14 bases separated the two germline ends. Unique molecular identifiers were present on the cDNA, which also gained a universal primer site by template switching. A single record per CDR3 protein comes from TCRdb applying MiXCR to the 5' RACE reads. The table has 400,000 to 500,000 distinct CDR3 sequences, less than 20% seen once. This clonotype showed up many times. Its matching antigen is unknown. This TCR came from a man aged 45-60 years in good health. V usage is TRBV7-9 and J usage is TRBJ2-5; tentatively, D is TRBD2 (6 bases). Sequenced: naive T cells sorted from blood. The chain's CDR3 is CASSHNGGFQETQYF. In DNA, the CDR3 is TGTGCCAGCAGCCATAACGGGGGATTCCAAGAGACCCAGTACTTC.